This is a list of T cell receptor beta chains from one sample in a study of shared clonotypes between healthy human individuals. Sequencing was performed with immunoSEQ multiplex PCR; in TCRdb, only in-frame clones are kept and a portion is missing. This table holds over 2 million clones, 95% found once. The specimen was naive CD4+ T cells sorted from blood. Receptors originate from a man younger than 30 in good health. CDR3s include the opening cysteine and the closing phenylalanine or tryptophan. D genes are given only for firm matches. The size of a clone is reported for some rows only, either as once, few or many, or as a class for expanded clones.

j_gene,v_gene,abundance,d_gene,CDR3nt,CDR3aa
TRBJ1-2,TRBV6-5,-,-,TGTGCCAGCAGTTACTTCGGGACGGATGGCTACACCTTC,CASSYFGTDGYTF
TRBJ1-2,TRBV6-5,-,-,TGTGCCAGCAGTTCTACAGGCCTCTATGGCTACACCTTC,CASSSTGLYGYTF
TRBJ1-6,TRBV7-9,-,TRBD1,TGTGCCAGCAGCTCTCCCGGGACAGGGAAGGAACCCCTCCACTTT,CASSSPGTGKEPLHF
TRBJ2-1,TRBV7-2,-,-,TGTGCCAGCAGCCCGGCCTCTAGAGGGGATGAGCAGTTCTTC,CASSPASRGDEQFF
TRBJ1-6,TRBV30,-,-,TGTGCCTGGAACGGGCTTCTCTCGGAATCACCCCTCCACTTT,CAWNGLLSESPLHF
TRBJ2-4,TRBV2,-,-,TGTGCCAGCAGTGTCAGCAACGGCATAGCCAAAAACATTCAGTACTTC,CASSVSNGIAKNIQYF
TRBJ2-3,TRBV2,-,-,TGTGCCAGCAGTGACCCGGGAAACACAGATACGCAGTATTTT,CASSDPGNTDTQYF
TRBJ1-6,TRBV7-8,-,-,TGTGCCAGCAGCTCCCGCCCCGATTCGGCAGCACCCCTCCACTTT,CASSSRPDSAAPLHF
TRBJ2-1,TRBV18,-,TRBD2,TGTGCCAGCTCTTCGGTAGCGGGAGAAGGGTATGAGCAGTTCTTC,CASSSVAGEGYEQFF
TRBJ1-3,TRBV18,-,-,TGTGCCAGCTCACCAATGGATTCTGGAAACACCATATATTTT,CASSPMDSGNTIYF
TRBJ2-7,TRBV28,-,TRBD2,TGTGCCAGCAGTTCTATAGGCCGCCGGCTTAGCGGGGGCTACGAGCAGTACTTC,CASSSIGRRLSGGYEQYF
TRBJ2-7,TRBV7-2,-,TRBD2,TGTGCCAGCAGCTTAGTTTATGGTAGCGGGGGATCTTACGAGCAGTACTTC,CASSLVYGSGGSYEQYF
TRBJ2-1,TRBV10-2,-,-,TGCGCCAGCAGTGACACTGTACCCAGCTCCTACAATGAGCAGTTCTTC,CASSDTVPSSYNEQFF
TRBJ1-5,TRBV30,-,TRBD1,TGTGCCTGGAGGGCCTTCGGGACAGGGGATAATCAGCCCCAGCATTTT,CAWRAFGTGDNQPQHF
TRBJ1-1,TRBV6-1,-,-,TGTGCCAGCAGTGAACAGGGACTACCAAACGGTGAAGCTTTCTTT,CASSEQGLPNGEAFF
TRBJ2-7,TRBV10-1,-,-,TGCGCCAGCAGTGAAGGCGGCCGTGGGTGGCAGTACTTC,CASSEGGRGWQYF
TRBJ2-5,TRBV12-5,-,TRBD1,TGTGCTAGTGCAGTGGGACAGAACGAACAGGAGACCCAGTACTTC,CASAVGQNEQETQYF
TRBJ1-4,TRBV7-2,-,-,TGTGCCAGCAGCCTACAGACCAGCAATAATGAAAAACTGTTTTTT,CASSLQTSNNEKLFF
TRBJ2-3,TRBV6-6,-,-,TGTGCCAGCCGATATCCAGGGGTTCTCACAGATACGCAGTATTTT,CASRYPGVLTDTQYF
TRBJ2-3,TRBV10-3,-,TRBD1,TGTGCCATCACCGGACAGGGCACAGATACGCAGTATTTT,CAITGQGTDTQYF
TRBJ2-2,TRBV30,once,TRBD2,TGTGCCTGGAAAGGACTAGCGGGGCCAAGTACCGGGGAGCTGTTTTTT,CAWKGLAGPSTGELFF
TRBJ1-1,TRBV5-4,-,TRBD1,TGTGCCAGCAGCTTGGATAACAGGGGGTTTTCTGAAGCTTTCTTT,CASSLDNRGFSEAFF
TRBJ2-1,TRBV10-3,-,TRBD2,TGTGCCATCAAGGGGACTACCTACAATGAGCAGTTCTTC,CAIKGTTYNEQFF
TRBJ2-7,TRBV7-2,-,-,TGTGCCAGCAGCTTAGGTTATGGGGGGAACGAGCAGTACTTC,CASSLGYGGNEQYF
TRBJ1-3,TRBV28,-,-,TGTGCCGGGCAATCGAGGGAATCTGGAAACACCATATATTTT,CAGQSRESGNTIYF
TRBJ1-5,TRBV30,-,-,TGTGCCTGGAGTAACCAGGATAATCAGCCCCAGCATTTT,CAWSNQDNQPQHF
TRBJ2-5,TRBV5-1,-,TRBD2,TGCGCCAGCAGCTTGCCCGGGGGGGAGACCCAGTACTTC,CASSLPGGETQYF
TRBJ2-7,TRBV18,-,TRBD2,TGTGCCAGCTCACCGATAATGGGGGGGGAGCAGTACTTC,CASSPIMGGEQYF
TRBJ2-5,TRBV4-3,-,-,TGCGCCAGCAGCCAAGATCTACAGGGTTTTGGAGAGACCCAGTACTTC,CASSQDLQGFGETQYF
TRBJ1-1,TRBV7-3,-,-,TGTGCCAGCAGCTCAGCACTGGGCACTGAAGCTTTCTTT,CASSSALGTEAFF
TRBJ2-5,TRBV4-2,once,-,TGTGCCAGCAGCCAAGTAGGAAAATCAGAGACCCAGTACTTC,CASSQVGKSETQYF
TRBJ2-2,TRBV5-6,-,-,TGTGCCAGCAGGGCGAGAGACATCACCGGGGAGCTGTTTTTT,CASRARDITGELFF
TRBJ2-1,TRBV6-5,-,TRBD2,TGTGCCAGCAGTTATAGCGGGAAAGGGTCGGTTGAGCAGTTCTTC,CASSYSGKGSVEQFF
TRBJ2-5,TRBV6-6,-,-,TGTGCCAGCAGTTACGGGGGGTTCCAAGAGACCCAGTACTTC,CASSYGGFQETQYF
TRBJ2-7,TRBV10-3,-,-,TGTGCCATCGGGGACCGCTACGAGCAGTACTTC,CAIGDRYEQYF
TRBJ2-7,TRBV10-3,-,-,TGTGCCATCAGTGAGTCGATGGCGGGGTTGAATTGGTACGAGCAGTACTTC,CAISESMAGLNWYEQYF
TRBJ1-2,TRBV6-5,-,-,TGTGCCAGCAGCGAGAGGGTCTTCGCTGGCTACACCTTC,CASSERVFAGYTF
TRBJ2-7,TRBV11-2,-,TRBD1,TGTGCCAGCAGACTAGACAGGGGAAGGTCCTACGAGCAGTACTTC,CASRLDRGRSYEQYF
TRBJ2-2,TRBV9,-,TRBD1,TGTGCCAGCAGTCTCTTGGGACAGGGTCCCACCGGGGAGCTGTTTTTT,CASSLLGQGPTGELFF
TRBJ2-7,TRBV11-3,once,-,TGTGCCAGCAGCCGAAAATCGGGACGCCAGCCCTCCTACGAGCAGTACTTC,CASSRKSGRQPSYEQYF
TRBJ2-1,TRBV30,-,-,TGTGCCTGGAGTCCCCGGGTTGAGCAGTTCTTC,CAWSPRVEQFF
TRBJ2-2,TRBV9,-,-,TGTGCCAGCAGCGTAGACCCGGTGGCGGCCGGGGAGCTGTTTTTT,CASSVDPVAAGELFF
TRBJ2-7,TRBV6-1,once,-,TGTGCCAGCAGTGAAGCAGGGGTACTAGCCGAGCAGTACTTC,CASSEAGVLAEQYF
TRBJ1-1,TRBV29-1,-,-,TGCAGCGTTGAAGGCCGGGATTTTAGGACTGAAGCTTTCTTT,CSVEGRDFRTEAFF
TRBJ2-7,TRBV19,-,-,-,CASSSVLGKSEQYF
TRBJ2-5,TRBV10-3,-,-,TGTGCCATCAGTGAAGGTACAGGCGCAGAGACCCAGTACTTC,CAISEGTGAETQYF
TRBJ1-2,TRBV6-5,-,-,TGTGCCAGCAGTCGAAGGGACACGGATGGCTACACCTTC,CASSRRDTDGYTF